This T cell receptor (beta chain) comes out of a study of T-cell reconstitution after alpha-beta-depleted transplantation in children. This clonotype was counted a single time. Unique molecular identifiers were incorporated when the TCRbeta library was constructed. One entry per CDR3 protein results from TCRdb running MiXCR on the PCR reads. The data contain 500,000 to 750,000 distinct CDR3 sequences, around 27% of them singletons. This clonotype was sampled from a boy under two years old with Wiskott-Aldrich syndrome, due to receive a stem cell transplant. Sequencing used PBMCs, obtained before TCRalphabeta/CD19-depleted stem cell transplant.

CDR3 bases: TGTGCCAGCAGCCTCTCGGTGGGGAGGAGTGCCCCCTACGAGCAGTACTTC. Translating gives CASSLSVGRSAPYEQYF. V and J are TRBV9 and TRBJ2-7, with D possibly matching TRBD2 (6 bases). The CDR3 sequence is 17 residues long. Germline V lookup: CDR1 SGDLS, CDR2 YYNGEE. The V end lost 4 bases, the J end lost 2 bases, and 22 bases lay between the germline ends.